This T cell receptor beta chain was found in a study of breast tumors, draining lymph nodes, adjacent tissues. Germline CDR1 reads DFQATT; CDR2 reads SNEGSKA (reference sequence). V lost 6 bases, J lost 7 bases, and 10 bases stayed unmatched. This CDR3 has 14 amino acids. Each CDR3 protein is one row after TCRdb ran MiXCR on the multiplex PCR reads. The table lists 60,000 to 70,000 distinct CDR3 sequences, around 60% of them singletons. On this clonotype: Antigen unknown.

Study-level points and caveats: Tumors had less TCR diversity than lymph nodes, more than nontumor tissue. Luminal-like breast cancer showed significantly greater tumor-nontumor repertoire similarity than basal-like breast cancer did. Data only fit, rather than demonstrated, lymph node origin of most tumor T cells. Findings are consistent with lymph node origin and intratumoral expansion of most tumor T cells.

The rearrangement uses TRBV20-1 and TRBJ1-4, with 8 positions matching TRBD1. The sequencing input was breast tumor tissue. This TCR was recovered from a female donor with breast cancer. Some clones in this sample may be carry-over from other donors' samples. The CDR3 loop reads CSATLQGDGEKLFF. As DNA, the CDR3 is TGCAGTGCGACCCTACAGGGGGACGGTGAAAAACTGTTTTTT.